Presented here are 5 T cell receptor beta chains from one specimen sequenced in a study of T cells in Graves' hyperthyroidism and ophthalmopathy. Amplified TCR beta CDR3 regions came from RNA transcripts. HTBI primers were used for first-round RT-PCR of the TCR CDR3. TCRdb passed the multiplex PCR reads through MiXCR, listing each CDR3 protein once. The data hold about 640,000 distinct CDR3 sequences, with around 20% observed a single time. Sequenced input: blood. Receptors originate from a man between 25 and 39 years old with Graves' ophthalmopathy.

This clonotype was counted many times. CDR3 coding DNA: TGTGCCAGCAGCTCGGGACTAGCGGGAGTGGTGCGAGAGACCCAGTACTTC. Translation gives CASSSGLAGVVRETQYF. The genes are TRBV7-9 and TRBJ2-5, with TRBD2 matching 14 bases. Unmatched junction bases numbered 8, after V lost 4 bases and J lost 4 bases. The CDR3 runs to 17 residues. CDR1 is SEHNR and CDR2 is FQNEAQ in the germline V gene (reference sequence).

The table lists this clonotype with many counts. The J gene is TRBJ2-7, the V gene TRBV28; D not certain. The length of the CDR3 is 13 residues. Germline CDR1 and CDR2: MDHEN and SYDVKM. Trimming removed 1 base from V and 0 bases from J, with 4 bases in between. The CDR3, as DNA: TGTGCCAGCAGTTTATCGGTCTCCTACGAGCAGTACTTC. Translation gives CASSLSVSYEQYF. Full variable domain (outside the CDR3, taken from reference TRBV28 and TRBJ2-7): DVKVTQSSRYLVKRTGEKVFLECVQDMDHENMFWYRQDPGLGLRLIYFSYDVKMKEKGDIPEGYSVSREKKERFSLILESASTNQTSMYLCASSLSVSYEQYFGPGTRLTVT.

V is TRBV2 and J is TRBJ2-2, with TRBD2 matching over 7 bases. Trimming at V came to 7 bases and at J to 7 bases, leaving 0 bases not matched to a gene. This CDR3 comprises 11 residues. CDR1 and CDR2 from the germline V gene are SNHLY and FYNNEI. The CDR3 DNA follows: TGTGCCAGCACGGGAGGCGGGGAGCTGTTTTTT. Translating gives CASTGGGELFF.

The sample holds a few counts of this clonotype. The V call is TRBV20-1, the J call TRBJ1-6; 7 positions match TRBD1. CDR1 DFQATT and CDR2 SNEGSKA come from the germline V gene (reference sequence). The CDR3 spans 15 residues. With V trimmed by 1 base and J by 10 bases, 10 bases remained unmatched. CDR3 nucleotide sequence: TGCAGTGCTAGAGTATCATACAGGGGAGAGTCACCCCTCCACTTT. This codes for CSARVSYRGESPLHF.

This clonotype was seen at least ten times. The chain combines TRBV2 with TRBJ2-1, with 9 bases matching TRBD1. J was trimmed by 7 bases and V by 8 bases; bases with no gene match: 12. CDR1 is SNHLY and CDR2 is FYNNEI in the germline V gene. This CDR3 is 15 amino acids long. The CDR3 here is CASGRTLQGANEQFF. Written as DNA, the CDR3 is TGTGCCAGCGGACGAACACTACAGGGGGCAAATGAGCAGTTCTTC.